These T cell receptor beta chains were read from a single sample in a study of blood T cell repertoires in COVID-19. Profiling relied on immunoSEQ multiplex PCR, and the TCRdb table lists in-frame clones only, not all of them. Of roughly 200,000 clones in the sample, about 86% were seen once. Material for sequencing was PBMCs or T cells enriched from blood (not recorded which). The receptors derive from a woman aged 25 to 39 who had been exposed to COVID-19. Both conserved end residues are part of each CDR3. A D gene is named only where the DNA matches it firmly. A row's size may be missing; if present it is once, few, many or a size class.

>TRBV5-6|.|TRBJ2-1|.
TGTGCCAGCAGCTTCGGGGGCAATGAGCAGTTCTTC
CASSFGGNEQFF
>TRBV19|once|TRBJ2-2|TRBD1
TGTGCCAGTAGAGGGCAGGGGGCCGCCGGGGAGCTGTTTTTT
CASRGQGAAGELFF
>TRBV9|.|TRBJ1-2|.
TGTGCCAGCAGCGGGCAGGGGCTATACTATGGCTACACCTTC
CASSGQGLYYGYTF
>TRBV2|.|TRBJ2-1|.
TGTGCCAGCAGCGCCGGACAACGTGAGCAGTTCTTC
CASSAGQREQFF
>TRBV27|few|TRBJ1-1|.
TGTGCCAGCAGTTTATTCGGCCGACAGACCACTGAAGCTTTCTTT
CASSLFGRQTTEAFF
>TRBV7-8|.|TRBJ1-5|.
TGTGCCAGCAGCCCCCCTAGGCAGCCCCAGCATTTT
CASSPPRQPQHF
>TRBV5-1|few|TRBJ1-2|.
TGCGCCAGCAGCTTGGATCTAGGCAGCCGACTCTATGGCTACACCTTC
CASSLDLGSRLYGYTF
>TRBV5-1|.|TRBJ1-3|TRBD1
TGCGCCAGCAACCCGGGACAGACTCCTGGAAACACCATATATTTT
CASNPGQTPGNTIYF
>TRBV9|once|TRBJ1-2|TRBD1
TGTGCCAGCACCCAGACAGGGAACCCCTATGGCTACACCTTC
CASTQTGNPYGYTF
>TRBV12-3/TRBV12-4|.|TRBJ1-5|.
TGTGCCAGCAGTCTGCACCGGCAGCCCCAGCATTTT
CASSLHRQPQHF
>TRBV4-2|.|TRBJ1-5|.
TGTGCCAGCAGCCAATTTCAAGCGGGTCTCGGTGGTCAGCCCCAGCATTTT
CASSQFQAGLGGQPQHF
>TRBV5-6|.|TRBJ2-3|.
TGTGCCAGCAGCTTGAATAGTCCCCTGTATTTT
CASSLNSPLYF
>TRBV27|.|TRBJ1-6|TRBD1
TGTGCCAGCAGTTTGATGGCAGGGGGATTGATGCCACCCCTCCACTTT
CASSLMAGGLMPPLHF
>TRBV29-1|.|TRBJ1-3|.
TGCAGCGTTCTTCCCATATATTTT
CSVLPIYF
>TRBV29-1|.|TRBJ2-3|.
TGCAGCGTTTCCGCCGCGGGGTCAGATACGCAGTATTTT
CSVSAAGSDTQYF
>TRBV7-8|.|TRBJ2-2|TRBD2
TGTGCCAGCAGCTTAATAGGAACTAGCGGTTCCACCGGGGAGCTGTTTTTT
CASSLIGTSGSTGELFF
>TRBV12-1|.|TRBJ1-1|.
TGTGCCAGCAGCCTCGGTTCCACTGAAGCTTTCTTT
CASSLGSTEAFF
>TRBV19|.|TRBJ2-1|TRBD1
TGTGCCAGTAGTCAATGGACAGGCGGCTCCTACAATGAGCAGTTCTTC
CASSQWTGGSYNEQFF
>TRBV11-3|.|TRBJ2-7|TRBD1
TGTGCCAGCAGCTTAGGCGGGACAGGGTACTACGAGCAGTACTTC
CASSLGGTGYYEQYF
>TRBV27|.|TRBJ1-6|TRBD1
TGTGCCAGCAGTTCCCCTCCCGGGACAGGGTTATACTCACCCCTCCACTTT
CASSSPPGTGLYSPLHF
>TRBV13|.|TRBJ1-6|.
TGTGCTACCAGGTCGGGTCGGGGGAATTCACCCCTCCACTTT
CATRSGRGNSPLHF
>TRBV11-2|.|TRBJ2-7|TRBD2
TGTGCCAGCAGCGGGGGACTAGCGGGGGGGCCCCTCCACTACGAGCAGTACTTC
CASSGGLAGGPLHYEQYF
>TRBV3-1/TRBV3-2|.|TRBJ2-5|TRBD2
TGTGCCAGCAGCCAATCCGGACTAGCGAAGACCCAGTACTTC
CASSQSGLAKTQYF
>TRBV14|.|TRBJ1-2|.
TGTGCCAGCAGCCAAGTCCTAGGGGGATATGGCTACACCTTC
CASSQVLGGYGYTF
>TRBV10-1|.|TRBJ2-1|TRBD2
TGCGCCAGCAGTGAGGGGAGTAGCGGGGGGGTGAACAATGAGCAGTTCTTC
CASSEGSSGGVNNEQFF
>TRBV11-2|few|TRBJ1-2|.
TGTGCCAGCAGCTTAGATCTGAGGGCGGGTGGCTACACCTTC
CASSLDLRAGGYTF
>TRBV30|.|TRBJ1-5|.
TGTGCCTGGAGGGGTCAGGGAGGCCGTCAGCCCCAGCATTTT
CAWRGQGGRQPQHF
>TRBV19|.|TRBJ2-1|TRBD2
TGTGCCAGTTCCTGGGACTATAGCTATGAGCAGTTCTTC
CASSWDYSYEQFF
>TRBV7-8|.|TRBJ1-5|.
TGTGCCAGCAGCTTAGTAGGGGCGTATAGCAATCAGCCCCAGCATTTT
CASSLVGAYSNQPQHF
>TRBV7-8|.|TRBJ1-2|TRBD1
TGTGCCAGCAGCGGGGGATGGACAGGGGAAGGTGGCTACACCTTC
CASSGGWTGEGGYTF
>TRBV28|.|TRBJ2-7|.
TGTGCCAGCAGTTTTCAGAATTACGAGCAGTACTTC
CASSFQNYEQYF
>TRBV5-1|.|TRBJ1-5|.
TGCGCCAGCAGCTTGGAGGGAGGCAATCAGCCCCAGCATTTT
CASSLEGGNQPQHF
>TRBV2|.|TRBJ1-4|.
TGTGCCAGCAACGGAATGGGGCAGGCAGAAAAACTGTTTTTT
CASNGMGQAEKLFF
>TRBV15|few|TRBJ2-2|TRBD1
TGTGCCACCAGCAGAGATTACCTCCGAGGGACAGGGAACACCGGGGAGCTGTTTTTT
CATSRDYLRGTGNTGELFF
>TRBV4-1|.|TRBJ1-5|TRBD1
TGCGCCAGCAGCCCAGAGGGGGCGAGCAATCAGCCCCAGCATTTT
CASSPEGASNQPQHF
>TRBV29-1|.|TRBJ2-5|TRBD2
TGCAGCGTTGAAGATCGGGGCGGGGGACAAGAGACCCAGTACTTC
CSVEDRGGGQETQYF
>TRBV7-2|.|TRBJ1-2|TRBD1
TGTGCCAGCAGCTTAATGAGGGGGCATGATGGCTACACCTTC
CASSLMRGHDGYTF
>TRBV27|few|TRBJ2-7|TRBD2
TGTGCCAGCAGTCTAAGACTAGCGCCCCTGGGAGAGCAGTACTTC
CASSLRLAPLGEQYF
>TRBV6-5|.|TRBJ2-6|.
TGTGCCAGCGGGGGGAGGCCCTCTGGGGCCAACGTCCTGACTTTC
CASGGRPSGANVLTF
>TRBV2|.|TRBJ1-2|.
TGTGCCAGCGAACGGGAGGGGAACTATGGCTACACCTTC
CASEREGNYGYTF
>TRBV3-1/TRBV3-2|.|TRBJ1-1|.
TGTGCCAGCACTCAGGAGGGTTACACTGAAGCTTTCTTT
CASTQEGYTEAFF
>TRBV4-1|.|TRBJ1-6|.
TGCGCCAGCAGGGTGGACACCAATTCACCCCTCCACTTT
CASRVDTNSPLHF
>TRBV9|.|TRBJ2-7|.
TGTGCCAGCAGCGTATCGCAGGGTGGCAACGAGCAGTACTTC
CASSVSQGGNEQYF
>TRBV12-3/TRBV12-4|once|TRBJ1-3|.
TGTGCCAGCAGTTCTCGGAACACCATATATTTT
CASSSRNTIYF
>TRBV27|.|TRBJ1-1|.
TGTGCCAGCAGTTCCAGGGGAGGGTATACTGAAGCTTTCTTT
CASSSRGGYTEAFF
>TRBV7-3|few|TRBJ2-2|.
TGTGCCAGCAGCTCCACTCCCACCGGGGAGCTGTTTTTT
CASSSTPTGELFF
>TRBV9|.|TRBJ1-2|.
TGTGCCAGCAGCTCGAACGGGGGGAGGACTCATGGCTACACCTTC
CASSSNGGRTHGYTF
>TRBV11-2|.|TRBJ2-5|TRBD2
TGTGCCAGCAGCTTAGGGGCTACTCTACTAGCGGGACAAGAGACCCAGTACTTC
CASSLGATLLAGQETQYF
>TRBV23-1|few|TRBJ1-5|TRBD1
TGCGCCAGCAGTCAATCGGGAGAGGGGGCTTGGAATCAGCCCCAGCATTTT
CASSQSGEGAWNQPQHF
>TRBV19|.|TRBJ2-7|TRBD1
TGTGCCAGTAGTCTCCTCCCCGGGACAGGGAGCGACGAGCAGTACTTC
CASSLLPGTGSDEQYF
>TRBV12-3/TRBV12-4|.|TRBJ2-6|.
TGTGCCAGCAGCCCGTCTGGGGCCAACGTCCTGACTTTC
CASSPSGANVLTF
>TRBV30|few|TRBJ1-1|TRBD1
TGTGCCTCCGGACAGGGCACTGAAGCTTTCTTT
CASGQGTEAFF